This passage covers 2 T cell receptor beta chains from one sample sequenced in a study of blood T cell repertoires in COVID-19. Produced via immunoSEQ multiplex PCR; TCRdb's table is partial and in-frame only. The data contain some 31,000 clones, approximately 91% of them singletons. Sample: peripheral blood. The receptors stem from a human donor with active COVID-19. The donor label of this sample is uncertain.

The rearrangement links TRBV6-2 or TRBV6-3 to TRBJ1-2, with 8 bases aligning to TRBD1. The CDR3 spans 12 residues. V shed 5 bases and J 7 bases; nucleotides not matched to a gene: 3. The V gene's germline CDR1 is MNHEY and CDR2 SVGEGT. DNA for the CDR3: TGTGCCAGCAGTCGGACAGGGTTTGGCTACACCTTC. The encoded protein is CASSRTGFGYTF.

This clone was found once. The DNA for the CDR3 is TGTGCCAGCCGGGATGCGGGGGCGGCCACTGAAGCTTTCTTT. Protein product: CASRDAGAATEAFF. The chain is built from TRBV3-1 (or the pseudogene TRBV3-2) and TRBJ1-1, with D perhaps matching TRBD1 (6 bases). The CDR3 covers 14 residues. Per the germline V gene, CDR1 is LGHDT and CDR2 is YNNKEL (reference sequence). Between the trimmed V and J ends, which lost 8 bases and 4 bases, there was a span of 17 bases.